These 8 T cell receptor beta chains were all obtained from the same sample, sequenced in a study of blood T cells in healthy people across ages. A sample-barcoded 5' primer and a J-beta primer mix were used in a second PCR of roughly 7 to 12 cycles. TCRdb analysed the 5' RACE reads with MiXCR anew, one entry per CDR3 protein. The table includes fewer than 800,000 distinct CDR3 sequences, around 45% detected once. Sequencing input: blood. These receptors were obtained from a woman aged 60-75 years in good health.

This clonotype was detected once. The rearrangement joins TRBV3-1 to TRBJ1-1; TRBD1 might be the D (5 bases). V dropped 7 bases and J dropped 1 base, with 10 bases sitting between them. CDR1 and CDR2 (germline): LGHDT, YNNKEL (reference sequence). This CDR3 spans 13 amino acids. CDR3 nucleotide sequence: TGTGCCAGCACCAAACAGGAGAACACTGAAGCTTTCTTT. Translation gives CASTKQENTEAFF.

This chain uses TRBV20-1 with TRBJ2-5, with TRBD2 matching 9 bases. Germline V CDR1 and CDR2: DFQATT, SNEGSKA (reference sequence). Trimming at V came to 6 bases and at J to 11 bases, leaving 16 bases not matched to a gene. The CDR3 runs to 14 residues. The CDR3 spells CSAGQGLAGYGQYF. The CDR3 DNA is TGCAGTGCGGGCCAGGGGCTAGCGGGATACGGGCAGTACTTC.

The V gene is TRBV12-3 or TRBV12-4, the J gene TRBJ2-3; a possible D gene is TRBD1 (5 bases). V lost 7 bases and J lost 4, with 21 bases in between. The CDR3 sequence is 16 residues long. The CDR3 reads CASTTPVRVGADTQYF. CDR3 nucleotide sequence: TGTGCCAGCACCACGCCCGTCAGGGTTGGGGCAGATACGCAGTATTTT.

The chain joins TRBV29-1 to TRBJ2-1; TRBD2 agrees at 10 bases. This CDR3 spans 15 amino acids. V trimming: 1 base; J trimming: 9 bases; junction bases outside the gene matches: 9. The V gene's germline CDR1 is SQVTM and CDR2 ANQGSEA. The CDR3 region is CSVEGASGRAGEQFF. In DNA form, the CDR3 reads TGCAGCGTTGAAGGGGCGAGCGGGAGGGCGGGTGAGCAGTTCTTC.

V usage is TRBV6-5 and J usage is TRBJ2-5, with 10 nucleotides matching TRBD2. This CDR3 comprises 15 residues. In germline, CDR1 is MNHEY, CDR2 SVGAGI. Trimming took 2 bases from V and 4 from J; bases not matched to a gene: 4. The CDR3 region is CASSYRLAGAETQYF. The CDR3 DNA reads as TGTGCCAGCAGTTACAGGCTAGCGGGAGCAGAGACCCAGTACTTC.

The chain combines TRBV20-1 with TRBJ2-7, with D perhaps TRBD1 or TRBD2 (5 bases each). The germline gives CDR1 DFQATT, CDR2 SNEGSKA (reference sequence). V lost 3 bases to trimming and J lost 4 bases, with 16 bases between them. The CDR3 consists of 14 residues. CDR3 residues: CSASIRGRDYEQYF. CDR3 DNA sequence: TGCAGTGCTAGCATCCGGGGACGGGATTACGAGCAGTACTTC.

The rearrangement uses TRBV6-1 and TRBJ1-2; no clear D. In germline, CDR1 is MNHNS, CDR2 SASEGT. There are 16 residues in the CDR3. The ends were cut back, 4 bases at V and 8 bases at J, with 23 bases in the middle. CDR3 protein: CASSVEALVNVRGYTF. CDR3 sequence (DNA): TGTGCCAGCAGTGTGGAAGCGCTAGTAAATGTACGGGGCTACACCTTC.

The rearrangement links TRBV20-1 to TRBJ1-5; no definite D call. The CDR3 covers 15 residues. Trimming removed 1 base from V and 1 base from J, with 11 bases in between. In germline, CDR1 is DFQATT, CDR2 SNEGSKA (reference sequence). The CDR3 DNA is TGCAGTGCTAGAGGTCATGAGAACAGCAATCAGCCCCAGCATTTT. As protein: CSARGHENSNQPQHF.